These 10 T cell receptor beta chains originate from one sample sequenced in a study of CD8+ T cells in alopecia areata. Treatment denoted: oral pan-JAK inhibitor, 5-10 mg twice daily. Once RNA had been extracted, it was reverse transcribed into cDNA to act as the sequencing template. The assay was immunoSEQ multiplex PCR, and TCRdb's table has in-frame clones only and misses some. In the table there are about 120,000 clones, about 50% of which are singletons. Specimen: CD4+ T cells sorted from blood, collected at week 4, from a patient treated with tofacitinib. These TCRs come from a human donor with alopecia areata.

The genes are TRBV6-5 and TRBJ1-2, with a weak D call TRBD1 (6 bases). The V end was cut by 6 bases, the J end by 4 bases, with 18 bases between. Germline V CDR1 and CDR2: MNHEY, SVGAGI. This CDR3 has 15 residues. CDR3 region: CASSYRTQGGYGYTF. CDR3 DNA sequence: TGTGCCAGCAGCTACAGGACACAGGGCGGCTATGGCTACACCTTC.

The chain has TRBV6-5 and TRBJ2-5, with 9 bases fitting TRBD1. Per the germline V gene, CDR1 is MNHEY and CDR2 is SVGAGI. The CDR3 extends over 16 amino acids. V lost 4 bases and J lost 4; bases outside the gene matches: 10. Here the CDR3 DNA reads TGTGCCAGCAGTTCACCGGGACAGGGATTTCTAGAGACCCAGTACTTC. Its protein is CASSSPGQGFLETQYF.

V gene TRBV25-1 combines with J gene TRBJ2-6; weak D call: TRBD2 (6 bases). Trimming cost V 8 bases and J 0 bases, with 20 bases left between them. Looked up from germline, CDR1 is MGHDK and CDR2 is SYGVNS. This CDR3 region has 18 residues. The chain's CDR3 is CASLGTPGDSSGANVLTF. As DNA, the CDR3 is TGTGCCAGCCTCGGGACCCCGGGGGATAGCTCTGGGGCCAACGTCCTGACTTTC.

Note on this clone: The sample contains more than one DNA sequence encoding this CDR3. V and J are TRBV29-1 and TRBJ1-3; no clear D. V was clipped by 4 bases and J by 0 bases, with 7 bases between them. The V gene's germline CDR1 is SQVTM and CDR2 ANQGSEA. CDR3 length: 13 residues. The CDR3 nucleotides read TGCAGCGTTGGATTACTCTCTGGAAACACCATATATTTT. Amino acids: CSVGLLSGNTIYF.

The CDR3 nucleotides read TGTGCCAGTACCCCAGAGGATCAGGGGGCCGGTGAAGCTTTCTTT. It is translated as CASTPEDQGAGEAFF. The rearrangement links TRBV19 to TRBJ1-1; 8 positions agree with TRBD1. Germline CDR1 and CDR2: LNHDA and SQIVND (reference sequence). J gave up 7 bases and V 7 bases, and 14 bases lay outside the gene matches. The CDR3 has 15 amino acids.

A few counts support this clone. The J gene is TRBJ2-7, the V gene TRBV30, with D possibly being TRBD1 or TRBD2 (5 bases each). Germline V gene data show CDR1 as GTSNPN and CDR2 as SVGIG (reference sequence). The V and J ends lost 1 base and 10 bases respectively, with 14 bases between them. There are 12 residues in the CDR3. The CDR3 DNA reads TGTGCCTGGAGTGCAGGGACGGTTAGACAGTACTTC. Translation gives CAWSAGTVRQYF.

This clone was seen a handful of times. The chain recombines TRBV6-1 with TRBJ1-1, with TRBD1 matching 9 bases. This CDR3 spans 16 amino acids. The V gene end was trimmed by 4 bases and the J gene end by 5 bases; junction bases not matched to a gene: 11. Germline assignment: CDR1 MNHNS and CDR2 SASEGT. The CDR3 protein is CASSATGGLERTEAFF. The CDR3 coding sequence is TGTGCCAGCAGTGCGACAGGGGGTTTGGAAAGGACTGAAGCTTTCTTT.

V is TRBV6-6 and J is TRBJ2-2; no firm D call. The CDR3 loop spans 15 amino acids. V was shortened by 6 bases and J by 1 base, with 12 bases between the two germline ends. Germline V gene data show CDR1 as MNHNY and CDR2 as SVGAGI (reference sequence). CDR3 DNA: TGTGCCAGCAGCCACAGAATCGGGAACACCGGGGAGCTGTTTTTT. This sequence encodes CASSHRIGNTGELFF.

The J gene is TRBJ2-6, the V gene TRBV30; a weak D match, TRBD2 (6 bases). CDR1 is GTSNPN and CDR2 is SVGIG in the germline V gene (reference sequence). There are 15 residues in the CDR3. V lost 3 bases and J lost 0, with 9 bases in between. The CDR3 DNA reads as TGTGCCTGGAGCCACGGGGGCTCTGGGGCCAACGTCCTGACTTTC. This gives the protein CAWSHGGSGANVLTF.

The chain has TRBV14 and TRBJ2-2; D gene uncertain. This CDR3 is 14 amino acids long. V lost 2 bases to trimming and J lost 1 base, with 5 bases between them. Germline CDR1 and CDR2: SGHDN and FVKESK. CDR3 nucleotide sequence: TGTGCCAGCAGCCAACGATTGAACACCGGGGAGCTGTTTTTT. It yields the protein CASSQRLNTGELFF.